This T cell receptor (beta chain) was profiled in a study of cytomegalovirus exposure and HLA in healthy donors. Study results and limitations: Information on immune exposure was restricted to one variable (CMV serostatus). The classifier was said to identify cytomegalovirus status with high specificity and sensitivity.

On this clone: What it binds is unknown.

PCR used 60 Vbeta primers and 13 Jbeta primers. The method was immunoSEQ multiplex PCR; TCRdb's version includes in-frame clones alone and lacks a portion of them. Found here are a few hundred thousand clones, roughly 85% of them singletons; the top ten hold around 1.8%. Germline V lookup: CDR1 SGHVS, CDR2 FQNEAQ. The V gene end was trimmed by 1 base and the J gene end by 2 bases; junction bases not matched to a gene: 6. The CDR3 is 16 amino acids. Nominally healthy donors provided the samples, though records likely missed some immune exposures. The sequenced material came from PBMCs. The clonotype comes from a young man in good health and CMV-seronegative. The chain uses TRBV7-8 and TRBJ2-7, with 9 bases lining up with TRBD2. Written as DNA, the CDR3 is TGTGCCAGCAGCTTAGAGTTTGGCGGGGGGGCCTACGAGCAGTACTTC. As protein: CASSLEFGGGAYEQYF.